These 24 T cell receptor beta chains originate from one sample sequenced in a study of blood T cells in healthy people across ages. The second PCR ran about 7 to 12 cycles with a sample-barcoded 5' primer and J-beta primers. TCRdb reprocessed the 5' RACE reads via MiXCR and lists one record per CDR3 protein. The table has about 640,000 distinct CDR3 sequences, approximately 30% seen once. The sample comprised blood. The receptors originated from a woman older than 75 in good health.

The chain is built from TRBV6-5 and TRBJ1-3; D not resolved. Germline V gives CDR1 MNHEY, CDR2 SVGAGI. Between the trimmed V and J ends, which lost 6 bases and 0 bases, there was a span of 9 bases. The length of the CDR3 is 14 residues. The CDR3 region is CASRLLTSGNTIYF. As DNA, the CDR3 is TGTGCCAGCAGACTCCTCACCTCTGGAAACACCATATATTTT.

About this clonotype itself: With a much larger clone just one base away, this may be a read error. This chain uses TRBV6-2 or TRBV6-3 with TRBJ1-2, with D unresolved. Germline-derived CDR1 and CDR2 are MNHEY and SVGEGT. The CDR3 covers 12 residues. In DNA, the CDR3 is TGTGCCAGCAGTTACTCTCACAATGGCCACACCTTC. Protein product: CASSYSHNGHTF.

This clonotype was detected a few times. The V and J genes are TRBV20-1 and TRBJ1-6; D call uncertain. V was trimmed by 4 bases and J by 5 bases, leaving 9 bases between them. This CDR3 contains 13 residues. The germline V gene encodes CDR1 DFQATT and CDR2 SNEGSKA (reference sequence). The CDR3 DNA reads as TGCAGTGCTAAGGAGGATGATAATTCACCCCTCCACTTT. It encodes CSAKEDDNSPLHF.

The J gene is TRBJ1-6, the V gene TRBV3-1, with D unclear. The germline V gene has CDR1 LGHDT and CDR2 YNNKEL (reference sequence). There are 17 residues in the CDR3. V lost 0 bases, J lost 5 bases, and 14 bases lay in between. The CDR3 nucleotides read TGTGCCAGCAGCCAAGATTCCATGGGCATCCATAATTCACCCCTCCACTTT. Translated, it gives CASSQDSMGIHNSPLHF.

This chain links TRBV12-1 with TRBJ2-1; the table's TRBD2 call for D was not verified on the DNA. TRBV12-1 has pseudogene status. The CDR3 is made up of 9 amino acids. The CDR3 DNA reads TGTGCCAGCAGCCCCCGCGGGTTCTTC. Its translation: CASSPRGFF.

The rearrangement joins TRBV7-2 to TRBJ2-1; D call uncertain. Germline loops: CDR1 SGHTA, CDR2 FQGNSA. Deletions cut 5 bases from V and 7 bases from J, with 9 bases between. CDR3 length: 12 amino acids. The CDR3 loop is CASSVVWNEQFF. DNA of the CDR3: TGTGCCAGCAGCGTTGTGTGGAATGAGCAGTTCTTC.

This clonotype was recorded at least ten times. The J gene is TRBJ2-7, the V gene TRBV27, with D maybe TRBD1 (6 bases). Trimming removed 5 bases at V and 5 bases at J, with 16 bases between. The CDR3 extends over 14 amino acids. Germline CDR1 and CDR2: MNHEY and SMNVEV (reference sequence). CDR3 nucleotide sequence: TGTGCCAGCAGTGCCAGCTACAGGGACCACGAGCAGTACTTC. It is translated as CASSASYRDHEQYF.

The rearrangement joins TRBV24-1 to TRBJ2-5; D is perhaps TRBD1 or TRBD2 (5 bases each). Between the trimmed V and J ends, which lost 2 bases and 5 bases, there was a span of 14 bases. The CDR3 is 15 amino acids. Germline CDR1 is KGHDR and CDR2 is SFDVKD. The CDR3 here is CATSDWSRDGETQYF. CDR3 sequence (DNA): TGTGCCACCAGTGATTGGTCCAGGGACGGCGAGACCCAGTACTTC.

This chain uses TRBV5-1 with TRBJ1-5, with D unclear. The CDR3 runs to 15 residues. Germline CDR1 and CDR2: SGHRS and YFSETQ. The V gene lost 0 bases and the J gene lost 0 bases, with 7 bases spanning the gap. The CDR3 is CASSLGLTSNQPQHF. Here the CDR3 DNA reads TGCGCCAGCAGCTTGGGGCTTACTAGCAATCAGCCCCAGCATTTT.

The chain carries TRBV28 and TRBJ1-5; perhaps TRBD1 as D (5 bases). Germline V lookup: CDR1 MDHEN, CDR2 SYDVKM. CDR3 length equals 16 residues. The V gene lost 8 bases and the J gene lost 1 base, with 18 bases spanning the gap. The CDR3 coding sequence is TGTGCCAGCGGGAAGGGGTCGCTGGCCAGCAATCAGCCCCAGCATTTT. Its translation: CASGKGSLASNQPQHF.

The chain couples TRBV9 to TRBJ1-6; D not certain. CDR3 length: 16 residues. Between the trimmed V and J ends, which lost 4 bases and 0 bases, there was a span of 11 bases. Germline CDR1 is SGDLS and CDR2 is YYNGEE. CDR3 nucleotides: TGTGCCAGCAGCCAACTTCGTGGCTCCTATAATTCACCCCTCCACTTT. Protein sequence: CASSQLRGSYNSPLHF.

This clonotype has at least ten counts. This chain connects TRBV18 to TRBJ2-3; TRBD1 is a possible D gene (5 bases). The germline gives CDR1 KGHSH, CDR2 LQKENI. The CDR3 sequence is 17 residues long. V was clipped by 5 bases and J by 1 base, with 19 bases between them. CDR3 in amino acids: CASSDRMTASGTDTQYF. CDR3 nucleotides: TGTGCCAGCTCAGATAGGATGACAGCCTCTGGCACAGATACGCAGTATTTT.

The sample holds many counts of this clonotype. V gene TRBV27 combines with J gene TRBJ2-7; tentative D call: TRBD1 (5 bases). The germline V gene has CDR1 MNHEY and CDR2 SMNVEV (reference sequence). CDR3 length: 14 residues. With 7 bases removed from V and 3 bases from J, the gap between germline ends came to 16 bases. In nucleotides, the CDR3 is TGTGCCAGCAAAGTGAGTCAGGGAATCTACGAGCAGTACTTC. Its protein product is CASKVSQGIYEQYF.

V and J are TRBV5-1 and TRBJ2-3; D might be TRBD2 (5 bases). The CDR3 loop spans 15 amino acids. V was pared by 0 bases and J by 5 bases, with 13 bases between. Germline CDR1 SGHRS, CDR2 YFSETQ. The CDR3 reads CASSLGDSRGDTQYF. In nucleotides, the CDR3 is TGCGCCAGCAGCTTGGGAGACTCCCGGGGAGATACGCAGTATTTT.

This clonotype came up a few times. This sequence joins TRBV6-2 or TRBV6-3 and TRBJ1-1, with unresolved D. Per germline, CDR1 MNHEY and CDR2 SVGEGT. Trimming removed 6 bases from V and 0 bases from J, with 8 bases in between. The CDR3 is 13 amino acids. This CDR3 is CASRKTMNTEAFF. CDR3 DNA sequence: TGTGCCAGCAGGAAGACCATGAACACTGAAGCTTTCTTT.

The chain combines TRBV6-6 with TRBJ2-1; D is possibly TRBD1 (6 bases). In germline, CDR1 is MNHNY, CDR2 SVGAGI (reference sequence). The length of the CDR3 is 15 residues. V was cut by 11 bases and J by 13 bases, with 30 bases left in between. The CDR3 region is CAGVSGVGLRETQFF. The DNA for the CDR3 is TGTGCCGGAGTATCAGGGGTGGGGCTTAGGGAGACCCAGTTCTTC.

To note about this clonotype: With a much larger clone just one base away, this may be a read error. This sequence joins TRBV5-4 and TRBJ2-1; a possible D gene is TRBD1 (5 bases). The length of the CDR3 is 13 residues. V shed 1 base and J shed 11 bases, with 13 bases lying between them. Germline V gene sequence: CDR1 SGHNT, CDR2 YYREEE (reference sequence). The CDR3 region is CASSLPPGNKQFF. The CDR3 nucleotides read TGTGCCAGCAGCTTGCCACCAGGGAATAAGCAGTTCTTC.

A remark on this clonotype: A much larger clone lies one base from this, so it may be a read error. This sequence joins TRBV18 and TRBJ1-4; no reliable D call. Trimming cost V 5 bases and J 8 bases, with 12 bases left between them. The CDR3 consists of 13 residues. Germline-derived CDR1 and CDR2 are KGHSH and LQKENI. CDR3 sequence reads: CASSTEQKEKLFF. As DNA, the CDR3 is TGTGCCAGCTCAACCGAACAGAAGGAAAAACTGTTTTTT.

Details on this clonotype: A much larger clone lies a single base off, so this may be a read error. The conserved closing phenylalanine or tryptophan is absent in this CDR3, likely reflecting a read error. No DNA is shown, since the ends of the CDR3 on it are uncertain; the CDR3 is the one TCRdb lists. The CDR3 is CSADQTGPYGYTC. The rearrangement uses TRBV20-1 and TRBJ1-2; TRBD1 is the table's D call and was not checked against the DNA. Looked up from germline, CDR1 is DFQATT and CDR2 is SNEGSKA (reference sequence). The CDR3 region is 13 residues in length, termini included.

This clonotype was recorded at least ten times. The chain employs TRBV6-5 and TRBJ2-5; possible D gene TRBD1, 6 bases. Germline V lookup: CDR1 MNHEY, CDR2 SVGAGI. Trimming left V 9 bases short and J 1 base short, with 15 bases between. The CDR3 consists of 14 residues. CDR3 in DNA: TGTGCCAGTTCCAGGGGTTCCCCCCAAGAGACCCAGTACTTC. Residues: CASSRGSPQETQYF.

This clonotype was seen a handful of times. The V call is TRBV25-1, the J call TRBJ1-1; TRBD1 is a possible D gene (6 bases). This CDR3 is 15 amino acids long. From germline, CDR1 is MGHDK and CDR2 SYGVNS. Trimming left V 3 bases short and J 3 bases short, with 14 bases between. Here the CDR3 reads CASSDYGGGYTEAFF. In nucleotides, the CDR3 is TGTGCCAGCAGTGATTACGGGGGCGGGTACACTGAAGCTTTCTTT.

This sequence joins TRBV30 and TRBJ1-1, with D possibly TRBD1 on 6 matching bases. The CDR3 totals 15 residues. Germline V CDR1 and CDR2: GTSNPN, SVGIG (reference sequence). The germline V and J ends were trimmed by 2 bases and 5 bases, with 18 bases remaining between them. The CDR3 nucleotides are TGTGCCTGGAGTCGGGGGGGACGAGGGGGGACTGAAGCTTTCTTT. It specifies CAWSRGGRGGTEAFF.

The gene calls are TRBV9 and TRBJ2-6; TRBD1 might be the D (5 bases). The length of the CDR3 is 14 residues. Per germline, CDR1 SGDLS and CDR2 YYNGEE. Trimming stripped 6 bases from V and 4 bases from J, with 11 bases between. The DNA of the CDR3 is TGTGCCAGCAACGCAGGGCCCGGGGCCAACGTCCTGACTTTC. Translation: CASNAGPGANVLTF.

This clonotype has a count of ten or more. The chain recombines TRBV2 with TRBJ2-5; D is perhaps TRBD1 (5 bases). The V gene lost 1 base and the J gene lost 4 bases, with 10 bases spanning the gap. The CDR3 is 14 residues long. Germline-derived CDR1 and CDR2 are SNHLY and FYNNEI. This chain's CDR3 is CASSEVGPVETQYF. CDR3 nucleotides: TGTGCCAGCAGTGAAGTGGGGCCTGTAGAGACCCAGTACTTC.